Given below is one TCR beta chain in context. This sample is part of a study of blood T cell repertoires in COVID-19. Cohort allocation depended upon clinical history that participants reported. Exposed study participants had met a COVID-19 case within 2 weeks before entry. TCRdb keeps only in-frame clones here, not all; method: immunoSEQ multiplex PCR. The sample carries about 300,000 clones, nearly 90% recorded once. Sequencing was done on a sample of PBMCs or T cells enriched from blood (not recorded which). This clonotype was obtained from a woman between 45 and 60 years old who had been exposed to COVID-19.

CDR3 in amino acids: CASRLLSGANVLTF. CDR3 nucleotide sequence: TGTGCCAGCAGACTTCTCTCTGGGGCCAACGTCCTGACTTTC. This chain links TRBV3-1 (or the pseudogene TRBV3-2) with TRBJ2-6; no reliable D call. The V and J ends lost 6 bases and 0 bases respectively, with 6 bases between them. There are 14 residues in the CDR3. Germline V CDR1 and CDR2: LGHDT, YNNKEL (reference sequence).